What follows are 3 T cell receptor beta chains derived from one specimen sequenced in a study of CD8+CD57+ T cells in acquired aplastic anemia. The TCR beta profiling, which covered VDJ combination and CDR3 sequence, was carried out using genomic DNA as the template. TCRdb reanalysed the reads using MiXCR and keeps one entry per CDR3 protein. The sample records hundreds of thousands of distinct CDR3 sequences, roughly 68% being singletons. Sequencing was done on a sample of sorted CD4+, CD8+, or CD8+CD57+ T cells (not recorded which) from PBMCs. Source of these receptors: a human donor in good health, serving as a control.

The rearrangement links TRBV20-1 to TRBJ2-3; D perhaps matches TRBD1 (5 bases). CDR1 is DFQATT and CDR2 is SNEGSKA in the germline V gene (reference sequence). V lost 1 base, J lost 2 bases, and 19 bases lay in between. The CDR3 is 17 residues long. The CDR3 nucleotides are TGCAGTGCTAGAGGGTTCGTAGAGGCAGGGAACACAGATACGCAGTATTTT. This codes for CSARGFVEAGNTDTQYF.

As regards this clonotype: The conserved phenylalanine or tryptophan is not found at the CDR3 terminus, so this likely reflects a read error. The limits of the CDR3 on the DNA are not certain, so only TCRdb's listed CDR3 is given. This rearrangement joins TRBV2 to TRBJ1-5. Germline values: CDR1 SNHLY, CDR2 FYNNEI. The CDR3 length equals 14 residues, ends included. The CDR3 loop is CASQGTSYGYTFDS.

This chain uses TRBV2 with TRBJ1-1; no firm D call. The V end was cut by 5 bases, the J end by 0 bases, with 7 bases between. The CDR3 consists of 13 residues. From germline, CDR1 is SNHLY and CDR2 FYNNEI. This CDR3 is CASSIGLNTEAFF. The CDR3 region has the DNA TGTGCCAGCAGTATTGGCTTGAACACTGAAGCTTTCTTT.